This is a list of T cell receptor beta chains from one sample in a study of human T cells and chemical hapten exposure. One entry per CDR3 protein results from TCRdb running MiXCR on the RACE reads. Of some 65,000 distinct CDR3 sequences listed, about 6.5% were seen once; the top ten hold about 3.4%. Source material: whole blood. The receptors originated from a female donor in good health. Some clones in this sample may be carry-over from other donors' samples. The CDR3 runs from the conserved cysteine through the conserved F or W. A D gene is named only where the DNA matches it firmly. Clone sizes are given selectively: once, few, many, or a class where the clone is expanded.

V	D	size	J	length	CDR3	DNA
TRBV24-1	TRBD2	many	TRBJ2-1	14	CATGIAGYGNEQFF	TGTGCCACCGGGATAGCGGGGTACGGAAATGAGCAGTTCTTC
TRBV3-1	-	many	TRBJ1-2	14	CASSQDSRGYGYTF	TGTGCCAGCAGCCAAGATTCCAGGGGTTATGGCTACACCTTC
TRBV12-3/TRBV12-4	-	many	TRBJ2-7	15	CASSGVRGSSDEQYF	TGTGCCAGCAGTGGGGTTAGGGGGTCTTCCGACGAGCAGTACTTC
TRBV11-3	-	many	TRBJ2-3	14	CASSLEASTDTQYF	TGTGCCAGCAGCTTAGAGGCCTCCACAGATACGCAGTATTTT
TRBV3-1	-	-	TRBJ2-7	14	CASSLRDSFYEQYF	TGTGCCAGCAGTCTGCGGGACAGTTTCTACGAGCAGTACTTC
TRBV20-1	TRBD2	few	TRBJ2-3	14	CSARVGGRLDTQYF	TGCAGTGCTAGAGTGGGGGGGAGATTAGATACGCAGTATTTT
TRBV15	TRBD2	-	TRBJ2-5	17	CATSRGAGGPTVETQYF	TGTGCCACCAGCAGGGGAGCGGGAGGGCCTACCGTAGAGACCCAGTACTTC
TRBV6-6	TRBD2	many	TRBJ2-5	14	CASRRAERGETQYF	TGTGCCAGCAGACGGGCCGAGCGGGGAGAGACCCAGTACTTC
TRBV13	-	-	TRBJ1-5	15	CASSLGGRGNQPQHF	TGTGCCAGCAGCTTAGGGGGGCGCGGAAATCAGCCCCAGCATTTT
TRBV29-1	-	many	TRBJ2-5	12	CSGGELWETQYF	TGCAGCGGAGGGGAGCTTTGGGAGACCCAGTACTTC
TRBV6-2/TRBV6-3	-	many	TRBJ2-7	16	CASSYSLTSSTYEQYF	TGTGCCAGCAGTTACTCCCTGACTTCCTCTACCTACGAGCAGTACTTC
TRBV27	-	many	TRBJ2-1	14	CASSLSPGADRRFF	TGTGCCAGCAGTTTATCACCGGGAGCAGACAGACGGTTCTTC
TRBV2	TRBD1	-	TRBJ1-2	13	CASSEEQGYGYTF	TGTGCCAGCAGTGAAGAACAGGGGTATGGCTACACCTTC
TRBV7-2	-	many	TRBJ2-6	16	CASSLGPGAGANVLTF	TGTGCCAGCAGCTTAGGTCCTGGGGCAGGGGCCAACGTCCTGACTTTC
TRBV14	TRBD2	-	TRBJ2-7	15	CASSQDGGGTYEQYF	TGTGCCAGCAGCCAAGATGGGGGGGGTACCTACGAGCAGTACTTC
TRBV29-1	-	few	TRBJ1-2	11	CSVEYSAGYTF	TGCAGCGTTGAATATAGTGCGGGCTACACCTTC
TRBV6-1	TRBD1	few	TRBJ2-4	19	CASSSEWGQGKKAKNIQYF	TGTGCCAGCAGTTCGGAGTGGGGACAGGGGAAAAAAGCCAAAAACATTCAGTACTTC
TRBV12-3/TRBV12-4	TRBD1	many	TRBJ2-3	16	CASSMDRGHRTDTQYF	TGTGCCAGCAGTATGGACAGGGGCCATCGCACAGATACGCAGTATTTT
TRBV7-9	TRBD2	few	TRBJ2-3	19	CASSLSILYERDSTDTQYF	TGTGCCAGCAGCTTATCTATTCTGTACGAGCGGGATAGCACAGATACGCAGTATTTT
TRBV6-6	TRBD2	-	TRBJ2-2	15	CASSLAGSPAGELFF	TGTGCCAGCAGCCTAGCGGGATCTCCAGCCGGGGAGCTGTTTTTT
TRBV4-2	-	once	TRBJ2-3	13	CASSPMASDSQYF	TGTGCCAGCAGCCCTATGGCATCAGATTCGCAGTATTTT
TRBV15	-	-	TRBJ2-1	16	CATSRDGFSANNEQFF	TGTGCCACCAGCAGAGATGGTTTCAGCGCGAACAATGAGCAGTTCTTC
TRBV6-1	-	-	TRBJ1-5	16	CASSEATGIYGAPQHF	TGTGCCAGCAGTGAAGCTACAGGGATTTATGGAGCGCCCCAGCATTTT
TRBV28	-	few	TRBJ1-1	16	CASSLPPGRSFFEAFF	TGTGCCAGCAGTTTACCTCCGGGACGGAGCTTCTTTGAAGCTTTCTTT
TRBV5-1	TRBD2	-	TRBJ2-5	15	CASSHGLAQQETQYF	TGCGCCAGCAGCCACGGACTAGCGCAACAAGAGACCCAGTACTTC
TRBV7-9	-	many	TRBJ1-2	13	CASSSTINYGYTF	TGTGCCAGCAGTTCAACTATAAACTATGGCTACACCTTC
TRBV28	TRBD2	many	TRBJ2-3	15	CASTLTSGRTDTQYF	TGTGCCAGCACCTTGACTAGCGGGAGGACAGATACGCAGTATTTT
TRBV11-2	-	many	TRBJ1-1	11	CASSSGLGAFF	TGTGCCAGCAGCTCCGGTCTGGGAGCTTTCTTT
TRBV29-1	TRBD1	-	TRBJ1-2	13	CSVRDRGNYGYTF	TGCAGCGTACGGGACAGGGGTAACTATGGCTACACCTTC
TRBV9	-	few	TRBJ2-1	16	CASSASWEVLYNEQFF	TGTGCCAGCAGCGCTTCTTGGGAAGTTCTGTACAATGAGCAGTTCTTC
TRBV12-3/TRBV12-4	-	many	TRBJ2-6	16	CASTAGVSSGANVLTF	TGTGCCAGCACCGCTGGAGTCAGCTCTGGGGCCAACGTCCTGACTTTC
TRBV6-1	-	-	TRBJ1-5	11	CASSEGQPQHF	TGTGCCAGCAGTGAGGGTCAGCCCCAGCATTTT
TRBV12-3/TRBV12-4	-	many	TRBJ2-2	13	CASTSPNTGELFF	TGTGCCAGCACCTCCCCGAACACCGGGGAGCTGTTTTTT
TRBV20-1	-	many	TRBJ2-7	15	CSASVLGKTVYEQYF	TGCAGTGCTAGTGTCTTAGGGAAAACCGTTTACGAGCAGTACTTC
TRBV5-1	TRBD1	-	TRBJ2-2	15	CASSFVTGATGELFF	TGCGCCAGCAGCTTCGTGACAGGGGCCACCGGGGAGCTGTTTTTT
TRBV20-1	TRBD1	-	TRBJ1-1	13	CSARRDRNTEAFF	TGCAGTGCTAGACGGGACAGAAACACTGAAGCTTTCTTT
TRBV24-1	-	many	TRBJ2-1	16	CATSDPGTEDGNEQFF	TGTGCCACCAGTGACCCCGGGACGGAGGATGGCAATGAGCAGTTCTTC
TRBV7-9	TRBD1	many	TRBJ2-7	15	CASSFRDSQTYEQYF	TGTGCCAGCAGCTTCCGGGACAGCCAGACCTACGAGCAGTACTTC
TRBV6-4	TRBD2	-	TRBJ2-1	16	CASSESSAGGYNEQFF	TGTGCCAGCAGTGAAAGCTCAGCGGGAGGGTACAATGAGCAGTTCTTC
TRBV2	TRBD1	many	TRBJ1-3	15	CASIGQGASGNTIYF	TGTGCCAGCATTGGACAGGGGGCGAGTGGAAACACCATATATTTT
TRBV18	TRBD1	many	TRBJ1-1	14	CASSPGQTGTEAFF	TGTGCCAGCTCACCGGGACAGACGGGCACTGAAGCTTTCTTT
TRBV5-1	TRBD2	few	TRBJ2-2	15	CASSLEAGVTGELFF	TGCGCCAGCAGCTTGGAAGCGGGAGTAACCGGGGAGCTGTTTTTT
TRBV10-2	-	many	TRBJ1-2	13	CASSRQPYYGYTF	TGCGCCAGCAGTCGACAGCCGTACTATGGCTACACCTTC
TRBV12-3/TRBV12-4	-	-	TRBJ2-1	16	CASSLGGGSSYNEQFF	TGTGCCAGCAGTTTAGGCGGCGGCAGCTCCTACAATGAGCAGTTCTTC
TRBV5-1	TRBD2	many	TRBJ2-7	19	CASSSPGTSGFQSSYEQYF	TGCGCCAGCAGCTCACCCGGGACTAGCGGGTTTCAGAGCTCCTACGAGCAGTACTTC
TRBV11-2	TRBD1	many	TRBJ1-4	15	CASSPSRTGDGKLFF	TGTGCCAGCAGCCCCAGCAGGACAGGGGATGGGAAACTGTTTTTT
TRBV19	-	-	TRBJ1-1	15	CASRNGGGDHTEAFF	TGTGCCAGTCGCAATGGCGGGGGGGATCACACTGAAGCTTTCTTT
TRBV4-2	TRBD2	many	TRBJ2-4	22	CASSQDPLAGVLGSSAKNIQYF	TGTGCCAGCAGCCAAGATCCACTAGCGGGAGTTCTTGGTTCGTCTGCCAAAAACATTCAGTACTTC